This entry lists 6 T cell receptor beta chains sequenced from one sample in a study of blood T cell repertoires in COVID-19. Libraries were prepared by immunoSEQ multiplex PCR; TCRdb keeps only in-frame clonotypes and omits some of them. The data hold under 300,000 clones, with about 81% observed a single time. The sequencing input was peripheral blood. The receptors were sampled from a woman in her fifties or sixties with active or convalescent COVID-19.

The rearrangement uses TRBV7-9 and TRBJ1-1; D is undetermined. This CDR3 has 15 residues. The ends were cut back, 6 bases at V and 0 bases at J, with 14 bases in the middle. Germline assignment: CDR1 SEHNR and CDR2 FQNEAQ (reference sequence). CDR3 bases: TGTGCCAGCAGGGAAAAAGGGAGGGTGAACACTGAAGCTTTCTTT. Amino acids: CASREKGRVNTEAFF.

The rearrangement links TRBV19 to TRBJ1-5; D unclear. Germline V CDR1 and CDR2: LNHDA, SQIVND (reference sequence). The CDR3 length is 15 residues. Trimming removed 4 bases at V and 5 bases at J, with 15 bases between. The CDR3 sequence: CASSSWPWAYQPQHF. CDR3 coding DNA: TGTGCCAGTAGTAGCTGGCCTTGGGCCTATCAGCCCCAGCATTTT.

This rearrangement joins TRBV6-4 to TRBJ2-3; 9 bases agree with TRBD2. The CDR3 is 16 amino acids. The germline V gene encodes CDR1 MRHNA and CDR2 SNTAGT. Losses at the gene ends were 2 bases for V and 2 bases for J; bases not matched to a gene: 5. In DNA, the CDR3 is TGTGCCAGCAGTGACGGGTCTAGCGGGGCCACAGATACGCAGTATTTT. The encoded protein is CASSDGSSGATDTQYF.

This rearrangement joins TRBV7-2 to TRBJ1-2; TRBD1 agrees at 9 bases. CDR1 and CDR2 (germline): SGHTA, FQGNSA. The J segment lost 5 bases and the V segment lost 1 base, leaving 5 bases of the junction unmatched. CDR3 length: 15 residues. CDR3 sequence: CASSLVRQGGYGYTF. For the CDR3, the DNA is TGTGCCAGCAGCTTAGTAAGACAGGGGGGGTATGGCTACACCTTC.

This clone was seen only once. The rearrangement links TRBV6-1 to TRBJ1-1, with 7 bases that match TRBD1. J lost 11 bases, V lost 0 bases, and 6 bases had no gene match. The germline V gene encodes CDR1 MNHNS and CDR2 SASEGT. CDR3 size: 13 residues. In nucleotides, the CDR3 is TGTGCCAGCAGTGAAGCGGAGGGGGCAAGGGCTTTCTTT. Protein product: CASSEAEGARAFF.

The rearrangement links TRBV14 to TRBJ2-1; TRBD1 is a possible D gene (6 bases). V shed 2 bases and J shed 5 bases, with 13 bases lying between them. Germline CDR1 is SGHDN and CDR2 is FVKESK. The CDR3 contains 15 residues. The DNA of the CDR3 is TGTGCCAGCAGCCAACTTGGGACAACCAACAATGAGCAGTTCTTC. As protein: CASSQLGTTNNEQFF.